The present TCR beta chain was sequenced within a study of Graves' ophthalmopathy and Graves' hyperthyroidism. The study, taken as a whole, reports: Most expanded thyroid clonotypes above 0.001 frequency also appeared in blood.

The authors diagnosed from clinical symptoms, serum thyroxine, TRAb, thyroid ultrasound and orbital computed tomography. Using RNA transcripts, the TCR beta CDR3 regions were amplified. An opening RT-PCR round employed HTBI primers and preceded a second-round multiplex PCR. TCRdb called the multiplex PCR reads again in MiXCR, with one record for every CDR3 protein. This repertoire shows under 350,000 distinct CDR3 sequences, roughly 17% found once; its top ten account for approximately 13%. Deletions cut 4 bases from V and 3 bases from J, with 18 bases between. The CDR3 has 17 residues. Germline V CDR1 and CDR2: PRHDT, FYEKMQ (reference sequence). This clonotype was counted ten times or more. What it binds is unknown.

What was sequenced was peripheral blood. The TCR originated in an adult man with Graves' ophthalmopathy. V usage is TRBV13 and J usage is TRBJ2-2; possibly TRBD1 for D (6 bases). The CDR3 nucleotides are TGTGCCAGCAGCTATCGAGTGGGGACAACCCACACCGGGGAGCTGTTTTTT. Its translation: CASSYRVGTTHTGELFF.